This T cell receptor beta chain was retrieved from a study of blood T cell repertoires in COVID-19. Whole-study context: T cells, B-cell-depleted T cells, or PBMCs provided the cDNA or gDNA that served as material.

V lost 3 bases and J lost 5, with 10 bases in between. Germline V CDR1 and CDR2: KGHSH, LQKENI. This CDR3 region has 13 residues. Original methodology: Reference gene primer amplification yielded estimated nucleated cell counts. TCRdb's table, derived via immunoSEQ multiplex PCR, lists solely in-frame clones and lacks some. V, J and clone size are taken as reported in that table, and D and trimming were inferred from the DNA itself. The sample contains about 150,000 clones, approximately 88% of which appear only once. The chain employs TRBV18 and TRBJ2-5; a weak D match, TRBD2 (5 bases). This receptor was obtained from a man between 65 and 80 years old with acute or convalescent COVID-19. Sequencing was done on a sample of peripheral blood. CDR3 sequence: CASSPGDWETQYF. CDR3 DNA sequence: TGTGCCAGCTCACCGGGAGATTGGGAGACCCAGTACTTC.